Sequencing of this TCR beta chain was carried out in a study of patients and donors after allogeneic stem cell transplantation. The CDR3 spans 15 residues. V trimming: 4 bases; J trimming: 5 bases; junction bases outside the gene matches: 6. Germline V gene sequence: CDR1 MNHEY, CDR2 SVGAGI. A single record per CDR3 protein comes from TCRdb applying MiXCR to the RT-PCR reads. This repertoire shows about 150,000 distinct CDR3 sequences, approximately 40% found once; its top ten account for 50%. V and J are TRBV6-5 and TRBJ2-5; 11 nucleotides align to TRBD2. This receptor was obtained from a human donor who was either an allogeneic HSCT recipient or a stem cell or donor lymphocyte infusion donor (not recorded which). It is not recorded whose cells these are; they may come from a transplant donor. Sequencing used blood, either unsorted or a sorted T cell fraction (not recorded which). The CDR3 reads CASSSRLAGLETQYF. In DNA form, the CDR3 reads TGTGCCAGCAGTTCCCGACTAGCGGGGTTGGAGACCCAGTACTTC.